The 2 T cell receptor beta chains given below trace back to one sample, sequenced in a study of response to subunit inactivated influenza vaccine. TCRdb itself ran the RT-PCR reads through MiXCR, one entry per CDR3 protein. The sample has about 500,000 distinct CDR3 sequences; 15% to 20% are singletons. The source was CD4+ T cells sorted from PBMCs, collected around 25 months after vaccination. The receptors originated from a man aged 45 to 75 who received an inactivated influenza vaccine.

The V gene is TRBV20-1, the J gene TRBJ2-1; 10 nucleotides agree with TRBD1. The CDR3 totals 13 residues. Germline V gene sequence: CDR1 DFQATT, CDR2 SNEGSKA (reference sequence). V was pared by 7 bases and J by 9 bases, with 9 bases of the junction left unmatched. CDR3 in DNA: TGCAGTGAGCCGGGACAGGGGTCGGGTGAGCAGTTCTTC. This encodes CSEPGQGSGEQFF.

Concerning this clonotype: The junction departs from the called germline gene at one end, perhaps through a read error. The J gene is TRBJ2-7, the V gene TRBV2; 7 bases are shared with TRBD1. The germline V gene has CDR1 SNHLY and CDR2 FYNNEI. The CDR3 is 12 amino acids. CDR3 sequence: CACRQGLYEQYF. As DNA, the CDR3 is TGTGCCTGCAGACAGGGCCTCTACGAGCAGTACTTC.